This T cell receptor beta chain is from a study of blood T cell repertoires in COVID-19. Clones were sequenced by immunoSEQ multiplex PCR, and TCRdb holds only the in-frame ones, with some missing. The table records under 150,000 clones, under 85% of them present only once. The CDR3 sequence is 17 residues long. The germline gives CDR1 MNHEY, CDR2 SMNVEV (reference sequence). V dropped 5 bases and J dropped 10; count of bases not matched to a gene: 17. This chain joins TRBV27 and TRBJ1-1; 12 bases line up with TRBD1. The clonotype was recovered from a middle-aged man with active or convalescent COVID-19. The sample was peripheral blood. The CDR3 region has the DNA TGTGCCAGCAGTCCCTTGGGTCCGTTGGGACAGGGGGCAGGAGCTTTCTTT. It codes for CASSPLGPLGQGAGAFF.